The sequence of this T cell receptor (beta chain) was determined in a study of beta chain features in type 1 diabetes. Regarding the study as a whole: Type 1 diabetes patients had TCRB CDR3s that were shorter (moderately but significantly so) in all four CD4+ subsets. Naive, central memory and regulatory TCRB repertoires appeared more similar among patients than healthy donors.

Every isolated RNA sample was fully reverse transcribed, so sequencing captured expressed TCRB transcripts. Clones were sequenced by immunoSEQ multiplex PCR, and TCRdb holds only the in-frame ones, with some missing. The sample consists of under 300,000 clones, approximately 8.1% of them appearing once. It was one heparinised blood draw, averaging about 116 mL, that each donor gave. The germline CDR1 and CDR2 sequences are KGHSH and LQKENI. V dropped 4 bases and J dropped 2 bases, with 24 bases sitting between them. There are 19 residues in the CDR3. A few counts support this clone. The antigen is not known.

The receptor was derived from a young woman in good health. The V call is TRBV18, the J call TRBJ1-5; D may be TRBD1 (6 bases). The source material was central memory CD4+ T cells from blood. CDR3 residues: CASSRDGRGRHKGNQPQHF. Written as DNA, the CDR3 is TGTGCCAGCTCACGCGACGGCAGGGGAAGGCATAAGGGCAATCAGCCCCAGCATTTT.